The following is a T cell receptor (beta chain) sequence with its context. Original analysis: Using reference gene primer amplification, nucleated cell counts were estimated. Assay: immunoSEQ multiplex PCR; the TCRdb copy retains only in-frame clones and omits some. That table supplies the V and J calls and clone size; D and trimming were determined from the DNA. The sample includes 100,000 to 140,000 clones, more than 80% seen only once; the top ten take about 5.3%. The record originates from a study of blood T cell repertoires in COVID-19. Across the study: PBMCs, B-cell-depleted T cells, or T cells provided the cDNA or gDNA that made up the material.

The germline gives CDR1 SNHLY, CDR2 FYNNEI. This CDR3 region has 13 residues. V was cut by 11 bases and J by 5 bases, with 16 bases left in between. The TCR was taken from a man aged 35 to 55 with active or convalescent COVID-19. Sequencing used peripheral blood. The chain couples TRBV2 to TRBJ2-1; D might be TRBD2 (6 bases). The CDR3 loop reads CAGGAPEHNEQFF. The CDR3 DNA reads TGTGCCGGCGGGGCCCCAGAGCACAATGAGCAGTTCTTC.